These 23 T cell receptor beta chains originate from one sample sequenced in a study of cytomegalovirus exposure and HLA in healthy donors. Use of 60 Vbeta and 13 Jbeta primers characterized the PCR. Generated by immunoSEQ multiplex PCR, the TCRdb table keeps only in-frame clones and is missing some. The sample lists 170,000 or so clones; around 80% were seen once. Sequencing was performed on PBMCs. Receptor source: a woman aged 45-59 years in good health and CMV-seronegative.

Points on this clone: The junction departs from the called germline gene at one end, perhaps through a read error. The J gene is TRBJ1-1, the V gene TRBV7-3; TRBD1 matches at 9 bases. The CDR3 covers 14 residues. The germline V gene encodes CDR1 SGHTA and CDR2 FQGTGA. This CDR3 reads CASSLTGGGTEAFF. The CDR3 nucleotides are TGTGCCAGCAGCCTAACAGGGGGCGGAACTGAAGCTTTCTTT.

The chain has TRBV29-1 and TRBJ1-5, with no clear D. Germline V gene lookup returns CDR1 SQVTM and CDR2 ANQGSEA. The CDR3 is made up of 14 amino acids. V was pared by 6 bases and J by 2 bases, with 14 bases between. CDR3 nucleotide sequence: TGCAGCGTCAAGTCAGGATTTGGCAATCAGCCCCAGCATTTT. Protein: CSVKSGFGNQPQHF. The full variable domain, completed using reference TRBV29-1 and TRBJ1-5, is SAVISQKPSRDICQRGTSLTIQCQVDSQVTMMFWYRQQPGQSLTLIATANQGSEATYESGFVIDKFPISRPNLTFSTLTVSNMSPEDSSIYLCSVKSGFGNQPQHFGDGTRLSIL.

This sequence joins TRBV13 and TRBJ2-3, with TRBD2 matching over 9 bases. The V segment lost 3 bases and the J segment 4 bases; nucleotides outside the gene matches: 5. The CDR3 has 15 residues. Germline CDR1 reads PRHDT; CDR2 reads FYEKMQ (reference sequence). The DNA for the CDR3 is TGTGCCAGCAGCTTTTTTGGGACTAGCCCAGATACGCAGTATTTT. Its translation is CASSFFGTSPDTQYF.

As DNA, the CDR3 is TGTGCCAGCAGTTTCCTAGCGGGGCAAGAGACCCAGTACTTC. Translation: CASSFLAGQETQYF. The chain joins TRBV27 to TRBJ2-5, with 9 positions matching TRBD2. Germline V gives CDR1 MNHEY, CDR2 SMNVEV (reference sequence). V trimming: 3 bases; J trimming: 2 bases; junction bases outside the gene matches: 1. The CDR3 spans 14 residues.

The genes are TRBV11-2 and TRBJ2-2; tentatively, D is TRBD2 (6 bases). The CDR3 sequence is 16 residues long. V was shortened by 5 bases and J by 2 bases, with 15 bases between the two germline ends. Germline CDR1 reads SGHAT; CDR2 reads FQNNGV. DNA of the CDR3: TGTGCCAGCAGCCCGCGGGGAGGCGTAAACACCGGGGAGCTGTTTTTT. This codes for CASSPRGGVNTGELFF.

The chain carries TRBV4-1 and TRBJ1-5, with 9 bases matching TRBD1. CDR1 is MGHRA, CDR2 YSYEKL, per germline. J lost 1 base, V lost 3 bases, and 1 base had no gene match. This CDR3 comprises 15 residues. CDR3: CASSQGQGSNQPQHF. CDR3 nucleotide sequence: TGCGCCAGCAGCCAGGGACAGGGCAGCAATCAGCCCCAGCATTTT.

The genes are TRBV7-3 and TRBJ2-3; the match to TRBD2 covers 10 bases. Unmatched junction bases numbered 7, after V lost 1 base and J lost 6 bases. Germline-derived CDR1 and CDR2 are SGHTA and FQGTGA. The CDR3 is made up of 16 amino acids. CDR3 in DNA: TGTGCCAGCAGCTTAAACCTAGCGGGAGTCCTCGATACGCAGTATTTT. Translation: CASSLNLAGVLDTQYF. The full variable domain, its missing parts supplied by reference TRBV7-3 and TRBJ2-3, is GAGVSQTPSNKVTEKGKYVELRCDPISGHTALYWYRQSLGQGPEFLIYFQGTGAADDSGLPNDRFFAVRPEGSVSTLKIQRTERGDSAVYLCASSLNLAGVLDTQYFGPGTRLTVL.

V gene TRBV27 combines with J gene TRBJ1-2; perhaps TRBD1 as D (6 bases). This CDR3 is 16 amino acids long. From germline, CDR1 is MNHEY and CDR2 SMNVEV (reference sequence). Trimming removed 3 bases at V and 1 base at J, with 15 bases between. The DNA for the CDR3 is TGTGCCAGCAGTTTTGAGCCCGGGACAAGTAACTATGGCTACACCTTC. Its protein is CASSFEPGTSNYGYTF.

J is TRBJ2-3 and V is TRBV5-1, with 8 nucleotides matching TRBD2. Per the germline V gene, CDR1 is SGHRS and CDR2 is YFSETQ. V shed 2 bases, J shed 0 bases, and the junction held 5 bases outside the gene matches. The CDR3 sequence is 16 residues long. CDR3 region: CASSFGGGHSTDTQYF. CDR3 bases: TGCGCCAGCAGCTTCGGGGGGGGCCATAGCACAGATACGCAGTATTTT.

This chain connects TRBV7-9 to TRBJ1-1, with 7 bases aligning to TRBD1. Germline V gene lookup returns CDR1 SEHNR and CDR2 FQNEAQ (reference sequence). V lost 5 bases to trimming and J lost 5 bases; unmatched junction nucleotides: 14. This CDR3 has 16 residues. The CDR3 is CASSVRQGLRWTEAFF. The CDR3, as DNA: TGTGCCAGCAGCGTTAGACAGGGCTTGCGGTGGACTGAAGCTTTCTTT.

This clone was counted once. The rearrangement joins TRBV5-4 to TRBJ2-5; D is perhaps TRBD2 (6 bases). The CDR3 has 16 amino acids. Germline CDR1 is SGHNT and CDR2 is YYREEE (reference sequence). V lost 1 base and J 5 bases, leaving 18 bases between the germline ends. The CDR3 loop is CASSLSSGTGEETQYF. The CDR3 coding sequence is TGTGCCAGCAGCTTGTCCTCCGGGACTGGGGAGGAGACCCAGTACTTC.

The rearrangement joins TRBV7-9 to TRBJ1-2, with 8 bases aligning to TRBD1. CDR3 length: 17 residues. Germline CDR1 and CDR2: SEHNR and FQNEAQ (reference sequence). With 1 base clipped from V and 0 bases from J, the junction kept 7 bases outside the gene matches. The CDR3: CASSLVSWGQANYGYTF. CDR3 sequence (DNA): TGTGCCAGCAGCTTAGTATCTTGGGGACAGGCTAACTATGGCTACACCTTC.

This chain connects TRBV5-4 to TRBJ1-1, with TRBD1 as a possible D gene (5 bases). The CDR3 is 14 amino acids. Germline V gene sequence: CDR1 SGHNT, CDR2 YYREEE (reference sequence). Trimming cost V 0 bases and J 3 bases, with 9 bases left between them. The CDR3: CASSLGLGDTEAFF. The CDR3 bases are TGTGCCAGCAGCTTGGGATTAGGGGACACTGAAGCTTTCTTT. Drawing the rest from reference TRBV5-4 and TRBJ1-1, the complete variable domain is ETGVTQSPTHLIKTRGQQVTLRCSSQSGHNTVSWYQQALGQGPQFIFQYYREEENGRGNFPPRFSGLQFPNYSSELNVNALELDDSALYLCASSLGLGDTEAFFGQGTRLTVV.

The chain uses TRBV9 and TRBJ1-3, with D unclear. Germline values: CDR1 SGDLS, CDR2 YYNGEE. CDR3 size: 13 residues. Trimming pared 2 bases from V and 5 bases from J, leaving 8 bases between. For the CDR3, the DNA is TGTGCCAGCAGCGTTCCCGGGAGAAACACCATATATTTT. Its protein is CASSVPGRNTIYF.

The rearrangement links TRBV7-9 to TRBJ1-2; TRBD1 might be the D (6 bases). Trimming shortened V by 5 bases and J by 7 bases, and 17 bases separated the two germline ends. The length of the CDR3 is 14 residues. CDR1 SEHNR and CDR2 FQNEAQ come from the germline V gene (reference sequence). The CDR3 nucleotides read TGTGCCAGCAGCCATCGGGACAATTTATTTGGCTACACCTTC. Translation gives CASSHRDNLFGYTF.

This clone occurred once. The chain joins TRBV9 to TRBJ2-1; 7 bases match TRBD2. The germline V gene encodes CDR1 SGDLS and CDR2 YYNGEE. The ends lost 4 bases at V and 9 bases at J; junction bases unmatched: 16. The CDR3 runs to 16 residues. DNA for the CDR3: TGTGCCAGCAGCCTCACTTCCGGACTAGGAAGCGGTGAGCAGTTCTTC. This encodes CASSLTSGLGSGEQFF.

The chain links TRBV6-6 to TRBJ2-7; perhaps TRBD1 as D (5 bases). Trimming took 3 bases from V and 0 from J, leaving 6 bases between them. Germline CDR1 MNHNY, CDR2 SVGAGI (reference sequence). CDR3 size: 13 residues. The DNA for the CDR3 is TGTGCCAGCAGTTATCAGGGCTCCTACGAGCAGTACTTC. Translated: CASSYQGSYEQYF.

The chain uses TRBV5-1 and TRBJ1-1, with TRBD1 matching over 8 bases. Germline V gene lookup returns CDR1 SGHRS and CDR2 YFSETQ. The J segment lost 1 base and the V segment lost 4 bases, leaving 3 bases of the junction unmatched. The CDR3 totals 14 residues. DNA for the CDR3: TGCGCCAGCAGCAAACAGGGGGGGAACACTGAAGCTTTCTTT. Translation gives CASSKQGGNTEAFF.

For this clone: At one of its ends the junction is not consistent with the germline gene, which may arise from a read error. This chain joins TRBV19 and TRBJ1-5; D perhaps matches TRBD1 (5 bases). Germline V gives CDR1 LNHDA, CDR2 SQIVND (reference sequence). This CDR3 comprises 13 residues. Here the CDR3 reads CASNIQVNQPQHF. In nucleotides, the CDR3 is TGTGCCAGTAATATACAGGTTAATCAGCCCCAGCATTTT.

This clone was observed a few times. In DNA form, the CDR3 reads TGTGCCAGCAGTCAGACAGGCAACTATGGCTACACCTTC. The encoded protein is CASSQTGNYGYTF. The genes are TRBV6-1 and TRBJ1-2; the D gene is possibly TRBD1 (6 bases). Germline CDR1 reads MNHNS; CDR2 reads SASEGT. The germline V and J ends were trimmed by 5 bases and 2 bases, with 9 bases remaining between them. There are 13 residues in the CDR3.

The chain employs TRBV25-1 and TRBJ1-2; no reliable D call. The CDR3 is made up of 12 amino acids. Trimming left V 3 bases short and J 3 bases short, with 5 bases between. The germline V gene has CDR1 MGHDK and CDR2 SYGVNS. CDR3 DNA sequence: TGTGCCAGCAGTGAGGCAGACTATGGCTACACCTTC. Translation: CASSEADYGYTF.

This chain links TRBV28 with TRBJ1-6, with D uncertain. V was shortened by 10 bases and J by 0 bases, with 10 bases between the two germline ends. This CDR3 has 14 amino acids. In germline, CDR1 is MDHEN, CDR2 SYDVKM. The CDR3 DNA reads as TGTGCCACCTACCCTAACTCCTATAATTCACCCCTCCACTTT. It encodes CATYPNSYNSPLHF. Filled out from reference TRBV28 and TRBJ1-6, the complete variable domain reads DVKVTQSSRYLVKRTGEKVFLECVQDMDHENMFWYRQDPGLGLRLIYFSYDVKMKEKGDIPEGYSVSREKKERFSLILESASTNQTSMYLCATYPNSYNSPLHFGNGTRLTVT.

Of note for this clone: The junction departs from the called germline gene at one end, perhaps through a read error. V usage is TRBV4-2 and J usage is TRBJ1-3; perhaps TRBD1 as D (5 bases). Germline assignment: CDR1 LGHNA and CDR2 YNFKEQ. This CDR3 is 14 amino acids long. In DNA, the CDR3 is TGTGCCGGCAGCCAAGATACCGGGGGGAACACCATATATTTT. It encodes CAGSQDTGGNTIYF.